A selection of T cell receptor beta chains follows, all from one sample in a study of blood T cells in healthy people across ages. MiXCR, applied by TCRdb to the 5' RACE reads, yields one record per CDR3 protein. Of around 1,700,000 distinct CDR3 sequences in the sample, approximately 30% were seen once. The sample was blood. These TCRs come from a woman in her twenties or thirties in good health. Each CDR3 is given with its conserved first and last residue. A D gene is named only where the DNA matches it firmly. Only part of the rows carry a size: once, few, many, or a class if the clone is expanded.

J gene: TRBJ1-4; V gene: TRBV19; clone size: -; D gene: TRBD1; CDR3 protein: CASTQQGAPGTNEKLFF; CDR3 DNA: TGTGCCAGTACCCAACAGGGGGCCCCCGGGACTAATGAAAAACTGTTTTTT
J gene: TRBJ2-7; V gene: TRBV12-3/TRBV12-4; clone size: -; D gene: -; CDR3 protein: CASSLRDGRYEQYF; CDR3 DNA: TGTGCCAGCAGCCTCCGGGACGGACGCTACGAGCAGTACTTC
J gene: TRBJ1-6; V gene: TRBV5-1; clone size: -; D gene: -; CDR3 protein: CASSSLDNSPLHF; CDR3 DNA: TGCGCCAGCAGCTCCCTGGATAATTCACCCCTCCACTTT
J gene: TRBJ2-7; V gene: TRBV6-1; clone size: -; D gene: -; CDR3 protein: CASREGGGGRYEQYF; CDR3 DNA: TGTGCCAGCAGGGAGGGGGGCGGGGGCCGCTACGAGCAGTACTTC
J gene: TRBJ2-5; V gene: TRBV7-8; clone size: -; D gene: -; CDR3 protein: CASTPRRRPSETQYF; CDR3 DNA: TGTGCCAGCACCCCCAGGAGGCGACCGAGCGAGACCCAGTACTTC
J gene: TRBJ2-5; V gene: TRBV20-1; clone size: -; D gene: TRBD2; CDR3 protein: CSATGLVVKETQYF; CDR3 DNA: TGCAGTGCTACCGGACTAGTCGTAAAGGAGACCCAGTACTTC
J gene: TRBJ2-7; V gene: TRBV3-1; clone size: few; D gene: -; CDR3 protein: CASSQDSPYEQYF; CDR3 DNA: TGTGCCAGCAGCCAAGATTCCCCCTACGAGCAGTACTTC
J gene: TRBJ1-3; V gene: TRBV4-3; clone size: -; D gene: -; CDR3 protein: CASSSLGAQGNTIYF; CDR3 DNA: TGCGCCAGCAGCTCTTTGGGGGCGCAAGGAAACACCATATATTTT
J gene: TRBJ1-2; V gene: TRBV5-1; clone size: -; D gene: -; CDR3 protein: CASSFGQGQGYTF; CDR3 DNA: TGCGCCAGCAGCTTCGGGCAGGGCCAGGGCTACACCTTC
J gene: TRBJ2-5; V gene: TRBV5-1; clone size: -; D gene: TRBD2; CDR3 protein: CASSPGVAGVQETQYF; CDR3 DNA: TGCGCCAGCAGCCCCGGGGTAGCGGGGGTTCAAGAGACCCAGTACTTC
J gene: TRBJ2-3; V gene: TRBV7-3; clone size: -; D gene: -; CDR3 protein: CASSLMRGGGADTQYF; CDR3 DNA: TGTGCCAGCAGCTTAATGAGAGGGGGGGGAGCTGATACGCAGTATTTT
J gene: TRBJ2-1; V gene: TRBV20-1; clone size: -; D gene: -; CDR3 protein: CSAGAPGPKFF; CDR3 DNA: TGCAGTGCTGGGGCTCCGGGACCAAAGTTCTTC
J gene: TRBJ2-2; V gene: TRBV6-6; clone size: few; D gene: -; CDR3 protein: CASSISSVANTGELFF; CDR3 DNA: TGTGCCAGCAGCATTTCTAGCGTCGCGAACACCGGGGAGCTGTTTTTT
J gene: TRBJ2-5; V gene: TRBV5-1; clone size: -; D gene: -; CDR3 protein: CASSFQSPGETQYF; CDR3 DNA: TGCGCCAGCAGCTTCCAAAGTCCGGGTGAGACCCAGTACTTC
J gene: TRBJ1-4; V gene: TRBV20-1; clone size: many; D gene: TRBD1; CDR3 protein: CSARGGTATNEKLFF; CDR3 DNA: TGCAGTGCTAGAGGGGGGACAGCAACTAATGAAAAACTGTTTTTT
J gene: TRBJ2-4; V gene: TRBV27; clone size: few; D gene: TRBD2; CDR3 protein: CASRRLAGGNLAKNIQYF; CDR3 DNA: TGTGCCAGCAGACGACTAGCGGGGGGTAACCTAGCCAAAAACATTCAGTACTTC
J gene: TRBJ2-3; V gene: TRBV24-1; clone size: -; D gene: -; CDR3 protein: CATTEGGARSDTQYF; CDR3 DNA: TGTGCCACCACTGAGGGGGGGGCGCGATCAGATACGCAGTATTTT
J gene: TRBJ1-1; V gene: TRBV7-2; clone size: few; D gene: -; CDR3 protein: CASSRQFEAFF; CDR3 DNA: TGTGCCAGCAGCAGACAGTTTGAAGCTTTCTTT
J gene: TRBJ2-1; V gene: TRBV20-1; clone size: many; D gene: TRBD2; CDR3 protein: CSATPSGRNNEQFF; CDR3 DNA: TGCAGTGCTACACCTAGCGGGAGAAACAATGAGCAGTTCTTC
J gene: TRBJ2-7; V gene: TRBV12-3/TRBV12-4; clone size: few; D gene: TRBD1; CDR3 protein: CASSPGQAGEQYF; CDR3 DNA: TGTGCCAGCAGTCCGGGACAGGCAGGCGAGCAGTACTTC
J gene: TRBJ2-7; V gene: TRBV5-1; clone size: few; D gene: -; CDR3 protein: CASSLAPGGVYEQYF; CDR3 DNA: TGCGCCAGCAGCTTGGCCCCAGGGGGGGTCTACGAGCAGTACTTC
J gene: TRBJ2-7; V gene: TRBV4-3; clone size: few; D gene: TRBD2; CDR3 protein: CASSQDQGGRGSSYEQYF; CDR3 DNA: TGCGCCAGCAGCCAAGATCAAGGCGGGAGGGGGAGCTCCTACGAGCAGTACTTC
J gene: TRBJ2-1; V gene: TRBV20-1; clone size: many; D gene: -; CDR3 protein: CSAIVGGSYNEQFF; CDR3 DNA: TGCAGTGCTATAGTGGGGGGCTCCTACAATGAGCAGTTCTTC
J gene: TRBJ2-3; V gene: TRBV11-2; clone size: -; D gene: -; CDR3 protein: CASSSGPSGKTQYF; CDR3 DNA: TGTGCCAGCAGCTCTGGGCCGTCGGGCAAGACGCAGTATTTT
J gene: TRBJ2-2; V gene: TRBV12-3/TRBV12-4; clone size: -; D gene: TRBD1; CDR3 protein: CAGGQGDTGELFF; CDR3 DNA: TGTGCCGGGGGACAGGGAGATACCGGGGAGCTGTTTTTT
J gene: TRBJ1-4; V gene: TRBV20-1; clone size: -; D gene: TRBD1; CDR3 protein: CSARVQGSLNEKLFF; CDR3 DNA: TGCAGTGCTAGGGTACAGGGGTCCCTAAATGAAAAACTGTTTTTT
J gene: TRBJ1-4; V gene: TRBV29-1; clone size: many; D gene: -; CDR3 protein: CSARPRQSEKLFF; CDR3 DNA: TGCAGCGCCCGGCCCAGGCAGAGTGAAAAACTGTTTTTT
J gene: TRBJ1-1; V gene: TRBV7-3; clone size: -; D gene: -; CDR3 protein: CASSAVPGTEAFF; CDR3 DNA: TGTGCCAGCAGCGCCGTCCCCGGGACTGAAGCTTTCTTT
J gene: TRBJ2-5; V gene: TRBV12-3/TRBV12-4; clone size: -; D gene: -; CDR3 protein: CASSFQGLSTNEQYF; CDR3 DNA: TGTGCCAGCAGTTTCCAGGGCCTGAGTACCAATGAGCAGTACTTC
J gene: TRBJ2-7; V gene: TRBV12-3/TRBV12-4; clone size: -; D gene: -; CDR3 protein: CVSSFARRSGEQYF; CDR3 DNA: TGTGTCAGCAGTTTTGCCAGACGGTCGGGTGAGCAGTACTTC
J gene: TRBJ1-2; V gene: TRBV20-1; clone size: -; D gene: TRBD1; CDR3 protein: CSARAGTDTFLYGYTF; CDR3 DNA: TGCAGTGCCAGGGCCGGGACAGATACTTTTCTCTATGGCTACACCTTC
J gene: TRBJ2-5; V gene: TRBV20-1; clone size: few; D gene: -; CDR3 protein: CSATFPVQETQYF; CDR3 DNA: TGCAGTGCTACCTTCCCCGTTCAAGAGACTCAGTACTTC
J gene: TRBJ2-7; V gene: TRBV10-3; clone size: -; D gene: -; CDR3 protein: CATGLAPYEQYF; CDR3 DNA: TGTGCCACGGGGCTAGCACCTTACGAGCAGTACTTC
J gene: TRBJ2-5; V gene: TRBV3-1; clone size: many; D gene: -; CDR3 protein: CASSQAASEGQETQYF; CDR3 DNA: TGTGCCAGCAGCCAAGCAGCTTCCGAGGGGCAAGAGACCCAGTACTTC
J gene: TRBJ1-1; V gene: TRBV20-1; clone size: few; D gene: TRBD1; CDR3 protein: CSARRPGQGISFF; CDR3 DNA: TGCAGTGCTAGGCGACCTGGACAGGGGATATCTTTCTTT
J gene: TRBJ2-7; V gene: TRBV20-1; clone size: few; D gene: TRBD2; CDR3 protein: CSARGTRGGTYEQYF; CDR3 DNA: TGCAGTGCTAGAGGGACTAGAGGCGGGACCTACGAGCAGTACTTC
J gene: TRBJ2-6; V gene: TRBV6-2/TRBV6-3; clone size: many; D gene: -; CDR3 protein: CASLGHSSGANVLTF; CDR3 DNA: TGTGCCAGCCTGGGACACAGCTCTGGGGCCAACGTCCTGACTTTC
J gene: TRBJ2-7; V gene: TRBV7-6; clone size: few; D gene: TRBD1; CDR3 protein: CASSLGATTGGEQYF; CDR3 DNA: TGTGCCAGCAGCTTAGGGGCCACGACAGGGGGTGAGCAGTACTTC
J gene: TRBJ1-4; V gene: TRBV6-4; clone size: -; D gene: -; CDR3 protein: CASPPHGEKLFF; CDR3 DNA: TGTGCCAGCCCCCCGCACGGTGAAAAACTGTTTTTT
J gene: TRBJ1-6; V gene: TRBV7-9; clone size: many; D gene: -; CDR3 protein: CASSWDNSPLHF; CDR3 DNA: TGTGCCAGCAGCTGGGATAATTCACCCCTCCACTTT
J gene: TRBJ1-6; V gene: TRBV7-9; clone size: -; D gene: -; CDR3 protein: CASSLAGPREPLHF; CDR3 DNA: TGTGCCAGCAGCTTAGCAGGTCCCCGTGAGCCCCTCCACTTT
J gene: TRBJ2-7; V gene: TRBV18; clone size: many; D gene: -; CDR3 protein: CASSPGTEQYF; CDR3 DNA: TGTGCCAGCAGCCCAGGGACCGAGCAGTACTTC
J gene: TRBJ1-2; V gene: TRBV7-2; clone size: many; D gene: -; CDR3 protein: CASSTRLGYTF; CDR3 DNA: TGTGCCAGCAGCACCCGTCTCGGCTACACCTTC
J gene: TRBJ1-2; V gene: TRBV5-1; clone size: few; D gene: TRBD1; CDR3 protein: CASSNLGQEGGYTF; CDR3 DNA: TGCGCCAGCAGCAACCTTGGACAGGAGGGTGGCTACACCTTC
J gene: TRBJ2-5; V gene: TRBV6-6; clone size: -; D gene: TRBD1; CDR3 protein: CASSYRGQGGKETQYF; CDR3 DNA: TGTGCCAGCAGTTATCGGGGACAGGGAGGTAAAGAGACCCAGTACTTC
J gene: TRBJ2-7; V gene: TRBV6-5; clone size: few; D gene: TRBD1; CDR3 protein: CASSPPGQHYEQYF; CDR3 DNA: TGTGCCAGCAGTCCGCCGGGACAGCACTACGAGCAGTACTTC